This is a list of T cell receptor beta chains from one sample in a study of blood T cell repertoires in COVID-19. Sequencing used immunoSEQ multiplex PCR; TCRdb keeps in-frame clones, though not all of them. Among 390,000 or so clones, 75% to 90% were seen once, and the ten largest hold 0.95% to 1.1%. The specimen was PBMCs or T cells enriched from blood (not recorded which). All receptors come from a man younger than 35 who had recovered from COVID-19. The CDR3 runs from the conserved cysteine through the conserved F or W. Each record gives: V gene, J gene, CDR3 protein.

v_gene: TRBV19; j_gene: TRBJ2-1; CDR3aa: CASSILVGRPGLAGVFPNEQFF
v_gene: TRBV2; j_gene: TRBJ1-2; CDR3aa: CASSLGQGKTNYGYTF
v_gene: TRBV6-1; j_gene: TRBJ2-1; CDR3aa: CASSERGPDEQFF
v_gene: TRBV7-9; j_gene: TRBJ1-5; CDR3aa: CASPVPLVNQPQHF
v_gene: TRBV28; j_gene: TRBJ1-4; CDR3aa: CASRTGAIGEKLFF
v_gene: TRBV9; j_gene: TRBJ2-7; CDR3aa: CASSVAASGKITF
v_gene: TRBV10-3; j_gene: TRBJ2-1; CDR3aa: CAITNDSYSYNEQFF
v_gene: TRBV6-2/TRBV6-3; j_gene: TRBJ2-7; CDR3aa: CASSSRQVGYF
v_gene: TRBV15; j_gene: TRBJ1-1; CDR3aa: CATSRPRWGTLNTEAFF
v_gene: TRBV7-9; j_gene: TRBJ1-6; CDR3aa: CASSYDRVISPLHF
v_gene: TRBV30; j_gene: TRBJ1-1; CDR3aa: CAWSLGTEAFF
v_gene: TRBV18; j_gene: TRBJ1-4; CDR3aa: CASSRGQNEKLFF
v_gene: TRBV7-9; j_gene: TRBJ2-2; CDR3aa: CASSQGLGDTGELFF
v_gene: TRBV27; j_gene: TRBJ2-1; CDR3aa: CASRLAGVYNEQFF
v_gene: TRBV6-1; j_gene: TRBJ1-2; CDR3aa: CASSEDTYYGYTF
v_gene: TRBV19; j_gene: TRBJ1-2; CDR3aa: CATNVGVTGFGYTF
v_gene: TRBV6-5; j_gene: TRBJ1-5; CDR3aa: CATNREHQPQHF